This T cell receptor (beta chain) was observed in a study of tumor-infiltrating lymphocytes in localized non-small cell lung cancer. Germline trimming cut 0 bases from V and 8 bases from J; bases unmatched to any gene: 7. CDR1 is MNHEY and CDR2 is SVGAGI in the germline V gene. There are 15 residues in the CDR3. TCRdb's copy holds only in-frame clones and misses some; the assay was immunoSEQ multiplex PCR. The table has about 12,000 clones, 55% to 75% seen once. The receptor comes from a human donor with non-small cell lung cancer. Sequenced input: lung tumor tissue. This chain uses TRBV6-5 with TRBJ1-2; 9 bases match TRBD1. In nucleotides, the CDR3 is TGTGCCAGCAGTTACTCGAGGGACAGGGTAGGCGGCTACACCTTC. Its translation is CASSYSRDRVGGYTF.